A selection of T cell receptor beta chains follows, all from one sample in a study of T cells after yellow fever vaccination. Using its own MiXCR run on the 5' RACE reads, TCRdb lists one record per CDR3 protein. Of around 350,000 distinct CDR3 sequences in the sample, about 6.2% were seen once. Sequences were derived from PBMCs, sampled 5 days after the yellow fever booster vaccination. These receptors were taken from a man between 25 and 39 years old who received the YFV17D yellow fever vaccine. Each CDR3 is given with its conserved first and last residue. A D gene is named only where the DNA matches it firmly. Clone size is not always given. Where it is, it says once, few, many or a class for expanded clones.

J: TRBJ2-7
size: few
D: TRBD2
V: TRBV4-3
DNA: TGCGCCAGCAGCCAACAGACTAGCGGCGCGGGCGAGCAGTACTTC
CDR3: CASSQQTSGAGEQYF

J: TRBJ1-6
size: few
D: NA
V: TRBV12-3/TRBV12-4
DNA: TGTGCCAGCAGTCTCAGGGGTTCAAATTCACCCCTCCACTTT
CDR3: CASSLRGSNSPLHF

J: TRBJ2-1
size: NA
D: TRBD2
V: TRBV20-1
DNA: TGCAGTGCTCCAGAACTAGCGGGAGGCCTCAATGAGCAGTTCTTC
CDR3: CSAPELAGGLNEQFF

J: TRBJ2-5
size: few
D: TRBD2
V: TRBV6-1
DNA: TGTGCCAGCAAACGCTCTAGCGGGACGACCCAGTACTTC
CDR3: CASKRSSGTTQYF

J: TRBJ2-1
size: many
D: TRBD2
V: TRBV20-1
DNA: TGCAGTGCTAGACTAGCGGGAGCCTACAATGAGCAGTTCTTC
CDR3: CSARLAGAYNEQFF

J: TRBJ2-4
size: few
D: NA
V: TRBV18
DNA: TGTGCCAGCTCACCACCGGGTAGACAGGTCTCCAAAAACATTCAGTACTTC
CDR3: CASSPPGRQVSKNIQYF

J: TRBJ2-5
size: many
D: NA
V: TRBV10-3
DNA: TGTGCCATCAGTCGGGAACGGGAGACCCAGTACTTC
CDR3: CAISRERETQYF

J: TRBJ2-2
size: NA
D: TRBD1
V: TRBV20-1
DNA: TGCAGTGCTGGAAGGGGACAGGGTTCCGGGGAGCTGTTTTTT
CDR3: CSAGRGQGSGELFF

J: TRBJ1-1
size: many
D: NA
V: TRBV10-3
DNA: TGTGCCATCGGCTGGGGCAACACTGAAGCTTTCTTT
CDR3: CAIGWGNTEAFF

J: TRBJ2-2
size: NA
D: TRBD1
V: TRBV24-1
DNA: TGTGCCACCAGGGGGACAGCGACCGGGGAGCTGTTTTTT
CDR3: CATRGTATGELFF

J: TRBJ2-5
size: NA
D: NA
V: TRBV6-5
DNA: TGTGCCAGCAGTTACCAGGTCGGGAAAAACGCGCAAGAGACCCAGTACTTC
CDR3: CASSYQVGKNAQETQYF

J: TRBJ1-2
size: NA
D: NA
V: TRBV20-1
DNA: TGCAGTGCTAGACCGTGGCAGGGGTCGGATGGCTACACCTTC
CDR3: CSARPWQGSDGYTF

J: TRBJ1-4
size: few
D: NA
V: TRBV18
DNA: TGTGCCAGCTCACCAGGGTCTACCGATGAAAAACTGTTTTTT
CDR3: CASSPGSTDEKLFF

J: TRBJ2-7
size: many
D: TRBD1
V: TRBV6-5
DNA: TGTGCCAGCAGTTCCCCCGGGACAGGGGAAGAGCAGTACTTC
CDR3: CASSSPGTGEEQYF

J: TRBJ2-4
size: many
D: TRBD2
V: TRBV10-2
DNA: TGCGCCAGCAGTGGGTTAGCGGGAGGGGCCAAAAACATTCAGTACTTC
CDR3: CASSGLAGGAKNIQYF

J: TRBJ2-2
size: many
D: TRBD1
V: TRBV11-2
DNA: TGTGCCAGCAGCTTAGATGCTCGGCAGGGGGCCACCGGGGAGCTGTTTTTT
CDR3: CASSLDARQGATGELFF

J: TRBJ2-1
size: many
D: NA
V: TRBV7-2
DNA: TGTGCCAGCAGCTTAGACCGGGACTCCTACTACAATGAGCAGTTCTTC
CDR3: CASSLDRDSYYNEQFF

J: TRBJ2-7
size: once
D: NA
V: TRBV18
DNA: TGTGCCAGCTCAGGGGACATGACCTACGAGCAGTACTTC
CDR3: CASSGDMTYEQYF

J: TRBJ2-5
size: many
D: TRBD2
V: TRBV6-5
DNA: TGTGCCAGCAGTTACTCGACTAGCGGGGGCCAAGAGACCCAGTACTTC
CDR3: CASSYSTSGGQETQYF

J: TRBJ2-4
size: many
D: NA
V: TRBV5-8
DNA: TGTGCCAGCAGCCCCTGGGGGTACTTC
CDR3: CASSPWGYF

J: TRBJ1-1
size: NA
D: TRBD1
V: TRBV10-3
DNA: TGTGCCATCAGGGGACAGGCTGGGGACACTGAAGCTTTCTTT
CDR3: CAIRGQAGDTEAFF

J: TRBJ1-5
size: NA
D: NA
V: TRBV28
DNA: TGTGCCAGCAGTTCGGGGGTCCGGGGTCTCAATCAGCCCCAGCATTTT
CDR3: CASSSGVRGLNQPQHF